The clone carrying this TCR beta chain was recorded many times. Antigen specificity is unknown. The sample is drawn from a study of T-cell reconstitution after alpha-beta-depleted transplantation in children. Overall study findings and caveats: The study traced high day-60 TCRbeta diversity in some patients to surviving recipient T cells and thymic progenitors. Newly made T cells mostly supplied T-cell counts and diversity one year after transplant. It was reported that alpha-beta T cells came from several hundred expanded graft clones (about two months after transplant).

Unique molecular identifiers were incorporated during preparation of the TCRbeta library. A single record per CDR3 protein comes from TCRdb applying MiXCR to the PCR reads. The sample lists roughly 30,000 distinct CDR3 sequences, about 7% seen once, with approximately 30% in the top ten. This CDR3 is 13 amino acids long. Germline CDR1 and CDR2: MGHRA and YSYEKL. The ends were cut back, 4 bases at V and 4 bases at J, with 10 bases in the middle. This receptor was taken from a child younger than two who had a stem cell transplant for acute myeloid leukemia, so the T cells may come from the graft donor. The material was peripheral blood, obtained 60 days after TCRalphabeta/CD19-depleted stem cell transplant. V and J are TRBV4-1 and TRBJ1-1; D remains unclear. DNA for the CDR3: TGCGCCAGCAGCCGACTCCTTCGCACTGAAGCTTTCTTT. Translation gives CASSRLLRTEAFF.